There are many counts of the clone carrying this TCR beta chain. TCRdb re-called the reads through MiXCR, storing one row per CDR3 protein. The profile covers about 180,000 distinct CDR3 sequences, with approximately 15% appearing a single time and 20% to 30% taken by the ten largest. The data stem from a study of T cell repertoires in cytomegalovirus infection. Study context: Public signatures in TCR beta pointed to CMV infection and matching HLA type.

Germline V gene data show CDR1 as SGHTA and CDR2 as FQGNSA. This CDR3 is built from 16 residues. The junction had 10 bases not matched to a gene; V was cut back by 4 bases and J by 4 bases. This receptor was identified in a human donor in good health (CMV status not recorded). Some clones in this sample may be carry-over from other donors' samples. What was sequenced was PBMCs. The V and J genes are TRBV7-2 and TRBJ2-5; 9 nucleotides align to TRBD1. CDR3 amino acids: CASSSKNRGRRETQYF. CDR3 in DNA: TGTGCCAGCAGCTCCAAGAACAGGGGGCGACGAGAGACCCAGTACTTC. The full variable domain, in which reference TRBV7-2 and TRBJ2-5 provide the parts outside the CDR3, is GAGVSQSPSNKVTEKGKDVELRCDPISGHTALYWYRQSLGQGLEFLIYFQGNSAPDKSGLPSDRFSAERTGGSVSTLTIQRTQQEDSAVYLCASSSKNRGRRETQYFGPGTRLLVL.